The source of this TCR beta chain is a study of CDR3 diversity in severe acne (dated by TCRdb to 2018 to 2020). Libraries were constructed by PCR. The instrument given in TCRdb is Illumina HiSeq 2000. TCRdb's own reprocessing of the public reads used fastp at Q25 and MiXCR and kept productive beta chains. For every CDR3 protein sequence, its rows merge into one entry that carries the most common genes and DNA. The sample profile shows under 95,000 distinct CDR3 sequences; about 48% of them were found once. Clones ranked in the top ten supply over 9% of the sample. Details on this clonotype: Its antigen is still unknown. One end of the junction varies from germline; a read error may be responsible.

From a lookup of the germline V gene, CDR1 and CDR2 are MGHDK and SYGVNS. The CDR3 measures 14 amino acids from cysteine to phenylalanine. The DNA shown is the 42-base CDR3, in frame from base 1. Specimen: blood. The rearranged segments are TRBV25-1 and TRBJ2-5, with the D gene not confidently named. This receptor was taken from a male donor in good health, serving as a control. The CDR3 reads as follows: CASSEPTAPEIQYF. The nucleotides read TGTGCCAGCAGTGAACCGACCGCCCCGGAGATCCAGTACTTC.